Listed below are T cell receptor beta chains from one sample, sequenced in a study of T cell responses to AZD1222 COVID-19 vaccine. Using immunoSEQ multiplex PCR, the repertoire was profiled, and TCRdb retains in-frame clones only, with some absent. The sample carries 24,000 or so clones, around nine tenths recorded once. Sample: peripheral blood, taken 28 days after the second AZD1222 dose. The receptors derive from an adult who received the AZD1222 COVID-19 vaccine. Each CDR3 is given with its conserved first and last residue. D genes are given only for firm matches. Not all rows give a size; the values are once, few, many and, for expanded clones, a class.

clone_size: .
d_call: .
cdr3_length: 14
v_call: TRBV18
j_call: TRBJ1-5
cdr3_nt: TGTGCCAGCTCACCCAGGGAGGGCAATCAGCCCCAGCATTTT
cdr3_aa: CASSPREGNQPQHF

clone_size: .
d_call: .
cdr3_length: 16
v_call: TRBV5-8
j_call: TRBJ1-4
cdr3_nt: TGTGCCAGCAGCCTCGGGGCCTCGGCGGCTAATGAAAAACTGTTTTTT
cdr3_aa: CASSLGASAANEKLFF

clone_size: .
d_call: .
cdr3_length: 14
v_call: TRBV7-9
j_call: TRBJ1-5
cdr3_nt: TGTGCCAGCAGCGCCACAGGGAACGAGGAGCCCCAGCATTTT
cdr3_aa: CASSATGNEEPQHF

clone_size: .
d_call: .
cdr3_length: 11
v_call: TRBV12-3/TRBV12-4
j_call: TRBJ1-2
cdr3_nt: TGTGCCAGCAGTCGCAGGACCGGCTACACCTTC
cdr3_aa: CASSRRTGYTF

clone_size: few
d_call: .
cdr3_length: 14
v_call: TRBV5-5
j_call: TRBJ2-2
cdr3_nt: TGTGCCAGCAGAATGGACGGGAACACCGGGGAGCTGTTTTTT
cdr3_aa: CASRMDGNTGELFF

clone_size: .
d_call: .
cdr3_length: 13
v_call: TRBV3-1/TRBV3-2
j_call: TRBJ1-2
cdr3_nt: TGTGCCAGCAGCCAAGAAGGTGGCCATGGCTACACCTTC
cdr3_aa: CASSQEGGHGYTF

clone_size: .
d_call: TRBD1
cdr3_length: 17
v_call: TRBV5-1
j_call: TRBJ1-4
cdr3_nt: TGCGCCAGCAGCTTGTCGGGACAGGGCGCAACTAATGAAAAACTGTTTTTT
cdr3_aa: CASSLSGQGATNEKLFF

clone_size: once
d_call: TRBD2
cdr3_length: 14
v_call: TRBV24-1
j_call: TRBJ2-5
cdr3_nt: TGTGCCACCAGTGATGGAAGCGGGAGGGGGACCCAGTACTTC
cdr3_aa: CATSDGSGRGTQYF

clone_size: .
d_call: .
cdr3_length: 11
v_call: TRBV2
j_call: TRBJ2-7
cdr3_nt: TGTGCCAGCCATGGGGCCTACGAGCAGTACTTC
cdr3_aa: CASHGAYEQYF

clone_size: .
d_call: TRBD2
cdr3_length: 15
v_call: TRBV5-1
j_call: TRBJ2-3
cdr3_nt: TGCGCCAGCAGCTTGGTGGCGGGAGCCACAGATACGCAGTATTTT
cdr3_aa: CASSLVAGATDTQYF

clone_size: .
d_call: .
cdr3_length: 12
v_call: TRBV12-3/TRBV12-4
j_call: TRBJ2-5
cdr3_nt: TGTGCCAGCAGTTTAAATGCAGAGACCCAGTACTTC
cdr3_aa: CASSLNAETQYF

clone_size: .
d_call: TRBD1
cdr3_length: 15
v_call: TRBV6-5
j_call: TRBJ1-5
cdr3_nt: TGTGCCAGCAGAACCGGGACAGGGGATTCTCAGCCCCAGCATTTT
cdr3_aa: CASRTGTGDSQPQHF

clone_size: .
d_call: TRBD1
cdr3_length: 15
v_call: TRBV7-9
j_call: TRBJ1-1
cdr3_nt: TGTGCCAGCAGCTTAGGGACAGGGGCCAACACTGAAGCTTTCTTT
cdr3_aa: CASSLGTGANTEAFF

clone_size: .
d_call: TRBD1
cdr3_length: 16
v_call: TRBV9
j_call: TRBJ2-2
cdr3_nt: TGTGCCAGCAACAAGCTGGGGACAGGGCGAACCGGGGAGCTGTTTTTT
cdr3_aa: CASNKLGTGRTGELFF

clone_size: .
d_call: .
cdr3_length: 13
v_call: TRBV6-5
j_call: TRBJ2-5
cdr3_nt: TGTGCCAGCAGGGCAGGGGATTTGGAGACCCAGTACTTC
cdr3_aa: CASRAGDLETQYF

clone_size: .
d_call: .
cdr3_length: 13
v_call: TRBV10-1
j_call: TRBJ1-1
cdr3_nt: TGCGCCAGCAGAAACCAGGGTGACACTGAAGCTTTCTTT
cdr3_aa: CASRNQGDTEAFF